The rows below give T cell receptor beta chains drawn from one sample of a study of metastatic and nonmetastatic thyroid tumors. MiXCR was used by TCRdb to re-call the PCR reads. Of about 59,000 clones in the sample, around 15% were seen once. Sequenced: blood. Every receptor here comes from a male donor with papillary thyroid cancer or a benign thyroid nodule (not recorded which). Some clones in this sample may be carry-over from other donors' samples. Each CDR3 is given with its conserved first and last residue. The D gene is left open where the match is weak. Only part of the rows carry a size: once, few, many, or a class if the clone is expanded.

j_call clone_size v_call d_call cdr3_nt cdr3_aa
TRBJ2-2 many TRBV18 TRBD1 TGTGCCAGCTCATTGGGACAGGGCCGGACCGGGGAGCTGTTTTTT CASSLGQGRTGELFF
TRBJ2-2 few TRBV28 TRBD2 TGTGCCAGCAGTGGGGCGGGGGGGCGCGCCGGGGAGTTGTTTTTT CASSGAGGRAGELFF
TRBJ2-7 . TRBV19 TRBD1 TGTGCCAGTAGTATAGCGGACAGGGTCCGGTACGAGCAGTACTTC CASSIADRVRYEQYF
TRBJ1-2 many TRBV7-8 . TGTGCCAGCAGCTTAGCGGGCATCCGAGGCTATGGCTACACCTTC CASSLAGIRGYGYTF
TRBJ1-1 many TRBV19 . TGTGCCAGTAAGTTTGCAGAGATGAACACTGAAGCTTTCTTT CASKFAEMNTEAFF
TRBJ1-3 . TRBV12-3/TRBV12-4 . TGTGCCATCAGTCCAAATGCCCGGACAGCCTCTGGAAACACCATATATTTT CAISPNARTASGNTIYF
TRBJ1-3 many TRBV27 TRBD1 TGTGCCAGCCGGGACAGTAGCTCTGGAAACACCATATATTTT CASRDSSSGNTIYF
TRBJ2-5 many TRBV3-1 . TGTGCCAGTGGTTATCAGGGCTTAGAGACCCAGTACTTC CASGYQGLETQYF
TRBJ1-2 many TRBV28 . TGTGCCAGCACCCGGGTGACGCGGGGCTATGGCTACACCTTC CASTRVTRGYGYTF
TRBJ2-2 many TRBV6-4 TRBD1 TGTGCCAGCAGTGAGGACAGGGACACCGGGGAGCTGTTTTTT CASSEDRDTGELFF
TRBJ1-1 many TRBV28 TRBD1 TGTGCCAGCAGTTTACGAAAAATCCGGGACAGAGATGAAGCTTTCTTT CASSLRKIRDRDEAFF
TRBJ2-2 many TRBV5-1 . TGCGCCAGCAGCTTGTCTAGTCGCAGACACACCGGGGAGCTGTTTTTT CASSLSSRRHTGELFF
TRBJ2-1 many TRBV24-1 TRBD2 TGTGCCACCAGACCCGACCGGGGGGGGAGGGACCCCGATGAGCAGTTCTTC CATRPDRGGRDPDEQFF
TRBJ2-5 . TRBV7-9 . TGTGCCAGCAGCCCCCTGGGGGAGACCCAGTACTTC CASSPLGETQYF
TRBJ1-2 . TRBV20-1 . TGCAGTGCTAGAGATGAATGGCAGGGAATAAGGGGCTACACCTTC CSARDEWQGIRGYTF
TRBJ1-1 many TRBV9 . TGTGCCAGCAGCGCCTCCGGGACTTATACTGAAGCTTTCTTT CASSASGTYTEAFF
TRBJ2-5 many TRBV30 TRBD2 TGTGCCTGGGGCGGCACCCTAGCGGGAGCTGAGACCCAGTACTTC CAWGGTLAGAETQYF
TRBJ1-1 many TRBV3-1 . TGTGCCAGCAGCCACGGGGCGTCTGGCACTGAAGCTTTCTTT CASSHGASGTEAFF
TRBJ2-4 . TRBV12-3/TRBV12-4 TRBD2 TGTGCCCGCAGCCCAACTAAACCGGGACTAGAGACTTCCAAAAACATTCAGTACTTC CARSPTKPGLETSKNIQYF
TRBJ2-2 few TRBV6-1 . TGTGCCAGCGAGACGGGAGTGGGCGGGGAGCTGTTTTTT CASETGVGGELFF
TRBJ1-4 many TRBV6-1 . TGTGCCAGCAGCTCGGGCCCCTTCGGAACTAATGAAAAACTGTTTTTT CASSSGPFGTNEKLFF
TRBJ2-1 . TRBV12-3/TRBV12-4 . TGTGCCAGCAGTCCCTTCCCCAATGAGCAGTTCTTC CASSPFPNEQFF
TRBJ1-2 many TRBV2 . TGTGCCAGCAGTCCCAGTGCTAACTATGGCTACACCTTC CASSPSANYGYTF
TRBJ2-2 many TRBV6-6 TRBD1 TGTGCCAGCAGTTATGACGGGACAGGGGAGATCGGGGAGCTGTTTTTT CASSYDGTGEIGELFF
TRBJ2-3 . TRBV7-2 . TGTGCCAGCAGCTTGGCCGGGTCAGATACGCAGTATTTT CASSLAGSDTQYF
TRBJ1-5 many TRBV7-9 . TGTGCCAGCAGCGCCGACAGCCACAATCAGCCCCAGCATTTT CASSADSHNQPQHF
TRBJ2-3 many TRBV5-1 TRBD2 TGCGCCAGCAGCTTGGCCGGGGGGAAACTTTCTAGCACAGATACGCAGTATTTT CASSLAGGKLSSTDTQYF
TRBJ2-3 many TRBV20-1 . TGCAGTGCTCAAGACTTGGCGGGGCAGTATTTT CSAQDLAGQYF
TRBJ1-1 many TRBV2 TRBD1 TGTGCCAAGCAAGAGGACAGGCGAACTGAAGCTTTCTTT CAKQEDRRTEAFF
TRBJ1-1 many TRBV3-1 . TGTGCCAGCAGCCATTCTATGAGGGACATGAACACTGAAGCTTTCTTT CASSHSMRDMNTEAFF
TRBJ1-1 many TRBV5-1 . TGCGCCAGCAGCTTGAATCCAGATCACACTGAAGCTTTCTTT CASSLNPDHTEAFF
TRBJ2-5 many TRBV5-1 . TGCGCCAGCAGCTTTCGAGGAGAGACCCAGTACTTC CASSFRGETQYF
TRBJ1-4 many TRBV18 . TGTGCCAGCTCAGCAGTGCACCCGGGACTCTTAAGGGGTGAAAAACTGTTTTTT CASSAVHPGLLRGEKLFF
TRBJ1-3 many TRBV15 . TGTGCCACCAGCGGGGGTCGGTCCGCAGCTTCTGGAAACACCATATATTTT CATSGGRSAASGNTIYF
TRBJ1-2 . TRBV6-5 TRBD1 TGTGCCAGCAGTTACTCGCCACCTGGACAGGGGTTCTATGGCTACACCTTC CASSYSPPGQGFYGYTF
TRBJ2-3 many TRBV28 TRBD1 TGTGCCAGCAGTGTGGGTGGGACAGGGCCAGATACGCAGTATTTT CASSVGGTGPDTQYF
TRBJ1-5 . TRBV6-1 TRBD1 TGTGCCAGCAGTGCCACGTCCGGGACAGGGGGCAATCAGCCCCGGAATTTT CASSATSGTGGNQPRNF